The TCR beta chain under discussion was sequenced for a study of blood T cell repertoires in COVID-19. Study as a whole: The origin of the acute and convalescent COVID-19 samples was the United States, Italy and Spain. PBMCs, B-cell-depleted T cells, or T cells provided the cDNA or gDNA that made up the material.

In the source study's methods: Reference gene primer amplification gave estimated nucleated cell counts. Clones were sequenced by immunoSEQ multiplex PCR, and TCRdb holds only the in-frame ones, with some missing. Clonal size and the V and J genes are those of that table, whereas D and trimming came from the DNA. The data contain about 280,000 clones, around 89% of them seen just once; the ten biggest clones take up about 4.6%. Germline V gives CDR1 MNHEY, CDR2 SMNVEV (reference sequence). The CDR3 runs 15 residues. Germline trimming cut 2 bases from V and 4 bases from J; bases unmatched to any gene: 7.

The V and J genes are TRBV27 and TRBJ2-5; TRBD1 matches at 7 bases. This sequence was found in a man aged 35 to 55 with acute or convalescent COVID-19. Sequenced input: peripheral blood. CDR3 in amino acids: CASSLRTSGGETQYF. The CDR3 DNA follows: TGTGCCAGCAGTTTACGAACCTCAGGGGGAGAGACCCAGTACTTC.